What follows describes a single T cell receptor (beta chain). Its antigen is unknown. This record comes from a study of OX40 agonist ivuxolimab in advanced cancers. From germline, CDR1 is MNHNY and CDR2 SVGAGI (reference sequence). This CDR3 is 13 amino acids long. Trimming pared 6 bases from V and 2 bases from J, leaving 9 bases between. The study, taken as a whole, reports: There were, on average, more expanded clones in CD8+ T cells than in CD4+. With doses of 0.1-3.0 mg/kg, partial responders showed among the lowest clonal expansion.

Sequencing used immunoSEQ multiplex PCR; TCRdb keeps in-frame clones, though not all of them. The sample consists of 65,000 to 80,000 clones, 65% to 90% of them appearing once. The starting material was CD4+ or CD8+ T cells sorted from blood, obtained in a trial of the OX40 agonist ivuxolimab. The TCR comes from an adult with an advanced solid tumor such as melanoma, head and neck, liver or kidney cancer. The rearrangement joins TRBV6-6 to TRBJ2-3; D uncertain. CDR3 sequence: CASSATDTDTQYF. In nucleotides, the CDR3 is TGTGCCAGCAGCGCAACGGACACAGATACGCAGTATTTT.